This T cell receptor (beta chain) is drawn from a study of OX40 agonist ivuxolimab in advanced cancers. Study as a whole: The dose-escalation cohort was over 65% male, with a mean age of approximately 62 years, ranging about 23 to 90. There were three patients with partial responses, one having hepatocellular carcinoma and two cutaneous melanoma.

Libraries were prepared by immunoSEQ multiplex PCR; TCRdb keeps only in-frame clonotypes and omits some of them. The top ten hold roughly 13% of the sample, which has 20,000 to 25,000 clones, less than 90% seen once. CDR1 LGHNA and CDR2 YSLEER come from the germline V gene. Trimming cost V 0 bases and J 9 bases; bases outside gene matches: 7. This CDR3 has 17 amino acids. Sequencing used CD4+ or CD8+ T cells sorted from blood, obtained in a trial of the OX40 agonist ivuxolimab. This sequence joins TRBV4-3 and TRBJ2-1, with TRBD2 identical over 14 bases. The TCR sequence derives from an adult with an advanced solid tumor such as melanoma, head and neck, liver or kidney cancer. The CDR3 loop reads CASSQDGGTSGGIEQFF. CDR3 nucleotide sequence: TGCGCCAGCAGCCAAGATGGTGGGACTAGCGGGGGAATTGAGCAGTTCTTC.